Shown below are 13 T cell receptor beta chains from a single sample sequenced in a study of OX40 agonist ivuxolimab in advanced cancers. Repertoires were generated with immunoSEQ multiplex PCR, while TCRdb's copy carries only in-frame clones and drops some. The sample contains about 61,000 clones, about 90% of which appear only once. The specimen comprised CD4+ or CD8+ T cells sorted from blood, sampled in a trial of the OX40 agonist ivuxolimab. The receptors stem from an adult with an advanced solid tumor such as melanoma, head and neck, liver or kidney cancer.

The sample holds a few counts of this clone. V gene TRBV10-3 combines with J gene TRBJ1-1; 8 nucleotides agree with TRBD1. In germline, CDR1 is ENHRY, CDR2 SYGVKD. The V gene end was trimmed by 10 bases and the J gene end by 2 bases; junction bases not matched to a gene: 6. CDR3 length: 13 residues. The CDR3 here is CATTGGKNTEAFF. In DNA form, the CDR3 reads TGTGCCACCACAGGGGGAAAAAACACTGAAGCTTTCTTT.

The V call is TRBV19, the J call TRBJ1-1, with TRBD1 matching over 9 bases. Looked up from germline, CDR1 is LNHDA and CDR2 is SQIVND (reference sequence). The CDR3 is made up of 16 amino acids. V was pared by 9 bases and J by 4 bases, with 15 bases of the junction left unmatched. The chain's CDR3 is CASKYADRGQTTEAFF. The CDR3 DNA sequence: TGTGCCAGCAAATACGCGGACAGGGGACAGACCACTGAAGCTTTCTTT. Looking up the rest from reference TRBV19 and TRBJ1-1 gives the full variable domain: DGGITQSPKYLFRKEGQNVTLSCEQNLNHDAMYWYRQDPGQGLRLIYYSQIVNDFQKGDIAEGYSVSREKKESFPLTVTSAQKNPTAFYLCASKYADRGQTTEAFFGQGTRLTVV.

V and J are TRBV9 and TRBJ2-1, with a weak D call TRBD2 (6 bases). The CDR3 is made up of 15 amino acids. Looked up from germline, CDR1 is SGDLS and CDR2 is YYNGEE. The V end lost 4 bases, the J end lost 9 bases, and 20 bases lay between the germline ends. The CDR3: CASSPSGREEGEQFF. CDR3 DNA sequence: TGTGCCAGCAGCCCAAGCGGACGAGAGGAGGGTGAGCAGTTCTTC.

The chain employs TRBV7-2 and TRBJ1-6; 7 nucleotides agree with TRBD1. Germline trimming cut 0 bases from V and 5 bases from J; bases unmatched to any gene: 1. This CDR3 is built from 15 residues. CDR1 is SGHTA and CDR2 is FQGNSA in the germline V gene. The CDR3 spells CASSLAQGDNSPLHF. The CDR3 coding sequence is TGTGCCAGCAGCTTAGCGCAGGGGGATAATTCACCCCTCCACTTT.

The chain uses TRBV5-4 and TRBJ2-5; 9 nucleotides line up with TRBD1. The germline gives CDR1 SGHNT, CDR2 YYREEE (reference sequence). There are 15 residues in the CDR3. The ends lost 4 bases at V and 5 bases at J; junction bases unmatched: 9. This CDR3 reads CASSPTGGAEETQYF. The DNA for the CDR3 is TGTGCCAGCAGCCCAACAGGGGGCGCGGAGGAGACCCAGTACTTC.

The rearrangement links TRBV7-9 to TRBJ2-1, with 7 bases lining up with TRBD2. The CDR3 consists of 15 residues. CDR1 SEHNR and CDR2 FQNEAQ come from the germline V gene (reference sequence). Trimming cost V 1 base and J 7 bases; bases outside gene matches: 7. CDR3 bases: TGTGCCAGCAGCTTAGGGGAGGGAGGGCCGAATGAGCAGTTCTTC. Translated: CASSLGEGGPNEQFF.

This clone was seen a single time. The V and J genes are TRBV5-1 and TRBJ2-7; 8 nucleotides match TRBD2. The CDR3 loop spans 14 amino acids. Germline V gives CDR1 SGHRS, CDR2 YFSETQ. V dropped 0 bases and J dropped 2; count of bases not matched to a gene: 1. CDR3 amino acids: CASSLVAGTYEQYF. The CDR3 DNA follows: TGCGCCAGCAGCTTGGTAGCGGGGACCTACGAGCAGTACTTC.

This chain links TRBV6-6 with TRBJ1-2; D is possibly TRBD1 (5 bases). The V end was cut by 6 bases, the J end by 0 bases, with 8 bases between. There are 13 residues in the CDR3. CDR1 is MNHNY, CDR2 SVGAGI, per germline (reference sequence). The DNA of the CDR3 is TGTGCCAGCAGCACGACAGCTAACTATGGCTACACCTTC. It yields the protein CASSTTANYGYTF.

This clone appeared a single time. The chain is built from TRBV19 and TRBJ1-2, with unresolved D. The CDR3 contains 13 residues. CDR1 is LNHDA and CDR2 is SQIVND in the germline V gene (reference sequence). Between the trimmed V and J ends, which lost 5 bases and 6 bases, there was a span of 13 bases. The CDR3 region is CASSVTKPDGYTF. The CDR3 nucleotides are TGTGCCAGTAGTGTGACAAAACCGGATGGCTACACCTTC. Complete variable domain (other parts from reference TRBV19 and TRBJ1-2): DGGITQSPKYLFRKEGQNVTLSCEQNLNHDAMYWYRQDPGQGLRLIYYSQIVNDFQKGDIAEGYSVSREKKESFPLTVTSAQKNPTAFYLCASSVTKPDGYTFGSGTRLTVV.

The J gene is TRBJ2-7, the V gene TRBV4-2; 9 bases line up with TRBD1. V shed 3 bases and J 3 bases; nucleotides not matched to a gene: 6. Germline CDR1 and CDR2: LGHNA and YNFKEQ. The CDR3 extends over 15 amino acids. The CDR3 bases are TGTGCCAGCAGCCAGGCGTGGACAGGGGACTACGAGCAGTACTTC. It is translated as CASSQAWTGDYEQYF.

CDR3 in DNA: TGCAGTGCTAGACAGGTCTACGAGCAGTACTTC. Amino acid sequence: CSARQVYEQYF. The rearrangement links TRBV20-1 to TRBJ2-7; no reliable D call. The germline gives CDR1 DFQATT, CDR2 SNEGSKA (reference sequence). The ends were cut back, 2 bases at V and 3 bases at J, with 5 bases in the middle. The CDR3 has 11 amino acids.

The chain combines TRBV18 with TRBJ1-3; D call uncertain. V was trimmed by 3 bases and J by 0 bases, leaving 9 bases between them. Germline CDR1 and CDR2: KGHSH and LQKENI. CDR3 length: 15 amino acids. CDR3 coding DNA: TGTGCCAGCTCACCCGGCATGAGCTCTGGAAACACCATATATTTT. It is translated as CASSPGMSSGNTIYF. The whole variable domain, remainder taken from reference TRBV18 and TRBJ1-3, is NAGVMQNPRHLVRRRGQEARLRCSPMKGHSHVYWYRQLPEEGLKFMVYLQKENIIDESGMPKERFSAEFPKEGPSILRIQQVVRGDSAAYFCASSPGMSSGNTIYFGEGSWLTVV.

The CDR3 protein is CASNPQGDTEAFF. CDR3 nucleotides: TGTGCCAGCAACCCACAGGGTGACACTGAAGCTTTCTTT. V and J are TRBV2 and TRBJ1-1, with a weak D call TRBD1 (6 bases). V lost 7 bases and J lost 3, with 12 bases in between. The CDR3 spans 13 residues. Per germline, CDR1 SNHLY and CDR2 FYNNEI.